This T cell receptor beta chain was profiled in a study of blood T cell repertoires in COVID-19 (dated by TCRdb to about 2020). About the investigation overall: Collaborator samples came from the United States, Italy and Spain and covered acute and convalescent phases of COVID-19. Where HLA class I and class II types were available, the types were taken from metadata supplied by the sample provider, not from assay-based typing. A de-identified subject ID, COVID-19 status, age in years and sex were almost always included in the sample metadata. Samples came from the ongoing ImmuneRACE study (first 160 participants) plus 1,254 subjects from 6 global collaborators. The material from the prospective study consisted of cDNA or gDNA derived from T cells, B-cell-depleted T cells, or PBMCs. Subjects who had been exposed to COVID-19, were actively infected with it, or had recovered from it provided the deeply sampled blood TCRbeta repertoires that made up the dataset. A freely available public database, intended as a resource for researchers studying the immune response to SARS-CoV-2, is where the repertoires were released. Findings and caveats that apply to the study as a whole: How much clinical and demographic metadata was included differed by source and by participant, and the metadata was provided uncurated.

TCRbeta CDR3 regions were amplified from genomic DNA using the immunoSEQ Assay, a bias-controlled multiplex PCR. As for the original processing: The number of nucleated cells in each sample was estimated from the amplification of reference gene primers within the assay. Sequence reads were collapsed and filtered to measure the absolute abundance of every unique TCRbeta CDR3 rearrangement. Productive Simpson clonality was computed per sample as the square root of Simpson's diversity index over productive rearrangements. This immuneACCESS table, as held by TCRdb, lists in-frame sequences with V and J called but not all clones. Of the missing ones, under half trace to an unresolved V gene in checked studies; the others have no known cause. Clonal size and the V and J genes are those of that table, whereas D and trimming came from the DNA. Across this sample there are about 150,000 clones, with 89% seen only once. Around 1.5% of the sample rests with the top ten.

On this clone: The target of this receptor is not known. Base qualities are missing; no much larger clone stands one base away.

Whole blood was collected in K2EDTA tubes by collaborating institutions according to the institutions' own protocols. For TCRbeta analysis, collaborators shipped samples in one of three forms: frozen whole blood, isolated PBMCs, or DNA extracted from either of those sample types. There are 15 amino acids in the CDR3, from cysteine to phenylalanine inclusive. The sequence is cut down to CDR3 DNA, 45 bases in frame from base 1. V has 4 bases trimmed and J has 5 bases trimmed; junction bases matching no gene number 6. Sequences SGDLS (CDR1) and YYNGEE (CDR2) are obtained from the germline V gene. Sequenced material: peripheral blood. This clonotype was obtained from a human donor in a cohort sampled during active COVID-19. The V and J segments used are TRBV9 and TRBJ2-1; 10 bases in between match TRBD2. CDR3 protein: CASSFSGGIDNEQFF. The DNA sequence follows: TGTGCCAGCAGCTTTAGCGGGGGGATCGACAATGAGCAGTTCTTC.